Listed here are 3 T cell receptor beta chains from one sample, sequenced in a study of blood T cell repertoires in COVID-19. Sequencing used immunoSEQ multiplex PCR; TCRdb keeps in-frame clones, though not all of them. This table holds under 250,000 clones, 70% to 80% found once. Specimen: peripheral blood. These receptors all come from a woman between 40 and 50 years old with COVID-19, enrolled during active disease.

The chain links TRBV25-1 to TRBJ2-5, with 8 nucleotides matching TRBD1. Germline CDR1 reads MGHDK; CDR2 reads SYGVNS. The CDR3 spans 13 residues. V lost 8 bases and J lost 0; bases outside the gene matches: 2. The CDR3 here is CASGQGNQETQYF. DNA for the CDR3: TGTGCCAGCGGACAGGGTAACCAAGAGACCCAGTACTTC.

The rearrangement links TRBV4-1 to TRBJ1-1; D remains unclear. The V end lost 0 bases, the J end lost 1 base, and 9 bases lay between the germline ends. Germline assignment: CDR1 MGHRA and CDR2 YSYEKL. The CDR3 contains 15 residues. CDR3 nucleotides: TGCGCCAGCAGCCAAGAGATGGGAGGGAACACTGAAGCTTTCTTT. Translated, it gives CASSQEMGGNTEAFF.

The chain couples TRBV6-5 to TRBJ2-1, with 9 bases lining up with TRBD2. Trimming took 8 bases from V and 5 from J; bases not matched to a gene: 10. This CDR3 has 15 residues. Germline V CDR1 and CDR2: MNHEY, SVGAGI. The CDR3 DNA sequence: TGTGCCAGCGGTCCGGGACTAGCATGGCACAATGAGCAGTTCTTC. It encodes CASGPGLAWHNEQFF.